This T cell receptor (beta chain) was sequenced for a study of regulatory T cells in long-lasting Graves disease. Germline assignment: CDR1 DFQATT and CDR2 SNEGSKA (reference sequence). CDR3 size: 15 residues. V was clipped by 1 base and J by 7 bases; unmatched bases: 10. CDR3 regions were amplified by Arm-PCR using iRepertoire HTBI primers to build TCR beta libraries. MiXCR, applied by TCRdb to the multiplex PCR reads, yields one record per CDR3 protein. The sample records 420,000 or so distinct CDR3 sequences, less than 20% being singletons. For this clonotype: The antigen remains unidentified.

General study points: New patients shared about a thousand public clonotypes, fewer than the approximately 2,700 shared by persistent patients.

Regarding time point: newly diagnosed GD, antithyroid drugs for less than 3 months. From RNA extracted from PBMCs, the TCR library was made. Separately, the same data were catalogued under a study of T cells in Graves' hyperthyroidism and ophthalmopathy. From that study: Over 18 months, lack of ophthalmopathy progression marked Graves' hyperthyroidism as stable.

This chain connects TRBV20-1 to TRBJ2-5; 9 bases line up with TRBD2. The sequence was obtained from a woman under 30 with Graves disease. Sequences were derived from peripheral blood mononuclear cells (PBMCs), sampled at new diagnosis, from a patient treated with antithyroid drugs. The CDR3, as DNA: TGCAGTGCTAGAGTGGTCCCTAGCGGGATTGGGACCCAGTACTTC. As protein: CSARVVPSGIGTQYF.